This T cell receptor beta chain was identified during a study of regulatory T cells in long-lasting Graves disease. Study-wide context: Treatment with antithyroid drugs for over 5 years, together with positive TSH receptor antibodies, meant persistent Graves' disease. General study findings and limits: Persistent disease showed a preference for TRBV28, TRBJ1-2 and TRBJ2-5.

Remarks on this clonotype: Antigen: not known.

Time point defined: persistent/refractory GD, antithyroid drugs over 5 years with positive TRAb. RNA extracted from PBMCs served as the sequencing template. The patients were drawn from one endocrinology department in Xi'an, China. J gave up 8 bases and V 3 bases, and 8 bases lay outside the gene matches. This CDR3 comprises 15 residues. Germline V gene sequence: CDR1 MNHEY, CDR2 SVGAGI. Both iRepertoire HTBI primers and Arm-PCR of CDR3 regions were used to build the TCR beta libraries. TCRdb redid the calling of the multiplex PCR reads with MiXCR, one entry per CDR3 protein. The sample consists of a few hundred thousand distinct CDR3 sequences, around 24% of them appearing once.

Specimen: peripheral blood mononuclear cells (PBMCs), collected when the disease was refractory, from a patient treated with antithyroid drugs. The chain is built from TRBV6-5 and TRBJ2-2; 8 bases are shared with TRBD2. The sequence was collected from a female donor with Graves disease. The DNA for the CDR3 is TGTGCCAGCAGTTATTTGAGCGGGAGCTCGGGGGAGCTGTTTTTT. It codes for CASSYLSGSSGELFF.